The clone carrying this T cell receptor beta chain was seen more than once but under ten times. Deletions cut 2 bases from V and 8 bases from J, with 15 bases between. This CDR3 is built from 13 residues. CDR1 is GTSNPN and CDR2 is SVGIG in the germline V gene (reference sequence). RNA in amounts of about 0.45 to 1 ug was reverse transcribed with random hexamers. One entry per CDR3 protein, called by TCRdb with MiXCR from the immunoSEQ multiplex PCR reads. The data hold 200,000 or so distinct CDR3 sequences, with nearly 95% observed a single time. These data originate in a study of CD8 T cells in Susac syndrome.

The V and J genes are TRBV30 and TRBJ1-2, with a possible D match to TRBD1 (5 bases). The sample taken for sequencing was CD4+ T cells from PBMCs. The sequence was obtained from a human donor with multiple sclerosis. This CDR3 is CAWSRGQSRGYTF. DNA for the CDR3: TGTGCCTGGAGTCGAGGACAAAGTCGGGGCTACACCTTC.